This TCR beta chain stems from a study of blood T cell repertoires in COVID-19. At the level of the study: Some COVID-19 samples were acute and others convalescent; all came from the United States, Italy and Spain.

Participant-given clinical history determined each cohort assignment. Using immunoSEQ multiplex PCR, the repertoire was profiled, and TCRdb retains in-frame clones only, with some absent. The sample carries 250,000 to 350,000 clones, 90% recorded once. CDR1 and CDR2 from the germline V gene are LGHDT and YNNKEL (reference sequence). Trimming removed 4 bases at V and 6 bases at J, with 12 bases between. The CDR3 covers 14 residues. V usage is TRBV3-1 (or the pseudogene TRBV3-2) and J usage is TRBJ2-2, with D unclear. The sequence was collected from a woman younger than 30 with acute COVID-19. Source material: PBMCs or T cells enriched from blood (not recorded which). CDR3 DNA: TGTGCCAGCAGCCGATCCAGCGTTCCCGGGGAGCTGTTTTTT. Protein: CASSRSSVPGELFF.